Listed below are T cell receptor beta chains from one sample, sequenced in a study of blood T cells in healthy people across ages. TCRdb ran MiXCR on the 5' RACE reads and lists one entry per CDR3 protein. The profile shows approximately 820,000 distinct CDR3 sequences, 44% of them singletons. The material sequenced was blood. The receptor source for this set is a man between 60 and 75 years old in good health. Each CDR3 is given with its conserved first and last residue. The D gene is left open where the match is weak. Clone size is shown for a subset of rows, as once, few, many or a class of expanded clone.

j_call | cdr3_length | d_call | clone_size | v_call | cdr3_aa | cdr3_nt
TRBJ1-1 | 12 | . | . | TRBV20-1 | CSERKWNTEAFF | TGCAGTGAGAGAAAATGGAACACTGAAGCTTTCTTT
TRBJ1-4 | 13 | . | . | TRBV29-1 | CSVSGGGGEKLFF | TGCAGCGTCTCCGGGGGGGGTGGTGAAAAACTGTTTTTT
TRBJ2-1 | 15 | . | . | TRBV6-6 | CASSPSAGTHNEQFF | TGTGCCAGCAGTCCCTCAGCCGGGACCCACAATGAGCAGTTCTTC
TRBJ2-5 | 17 | TRBD2 | few | TRBV7-9 | CASSSPVGTSGQETQYF | TGTGCCAGCAGCTCCCCTGTCGGGACTAGCGGTCAAGAGACCCAGTACTTC
TRBJ2-1 | 15 | . | . | TRBV5-1 | CASSPLLGGTNEQFF | TGCGCCAGCAGCCCGCTGTTAGGAGGGACAAATGAGCAGTTCTTC
TRBJ2-7 | 16 | TRBD1 | once | TRBV20-1 | CSASNRGQPGAYEQYF | TGCAGTGCTAGCAACAGGGGCCAGCCAGGGGCCTACGAGCAGTACTTC
TRBJ2-3 | 15 | . | . | TRBV7-2 | CASSAQPGITDTQYF | TGTGCCAGCAGCGCACAACCGGGAATCACAGATACGCAGTATTTT
TRBJ2-7 | 16 | TRBD2 | many | TRBV5-5 | CASSLQAGVTYNEQYF | TGTGCCAGCAGCTTGCAAGCGGGGGTTACCTACAATGAGCAGTACTTC
TRBJ2-1 | 14 | . | few | TRBV5-1 | CASGAGNSYNEQFF | TGCGCCAGCGGGGCGGGGAACTCCTACAATGAGCAGTTCTTC
TRBJ2-3 | 15 | . | . | TRBV15 | CATSRVTSYTDTQYF | TGTGCCACCAGCAGAGTGACTTCTTACACAGATACGCAGTATTTT
TRBJ2-7 | 14 | TRBD1 | . | TRBV28 | CASRMPGTGYEQYF | TGTGCCAGCAGAATGCCCGGGACAGGGTACGAGCAGTACTTC
TRBJ2-5 | 15 | . | many | TRBV6-2/TRBV6-3 | CASSYSMVLGETQYF | TGTGCCAGCAGTTACTCGATGGTCCTGGGTGAGACCCAGTACTTC
TRBJ1-1 | 12 | . | . | TRBV20-1 | CSARRGNTEAFF | TGCAGTGCGCGGCGGGGAAACACTGAAGCTTTCTTT
TRBJ2-7 | 18 | TRBD2 | few | TRBV4-3 | CASSQQGLAGKGVGEQYF | TGCGCCAGCAGCCAACAGGGACTAGCGGGGAAAGGGGTAGGGGAGCAGTACTTC
TRBJ2-5 | 14 | TRBD2 | many | TRBV7-2 | CASRTSGGAETQYF | TGTGCCAGCCGGACTAGCGGGGGGGCCGAGACCCAGTACTTC
TRBJ2-1 | 14 | TRBD2 | many | TRBV5-8 | CASSLSGGGDEQFF | TGTGCCAGCAGCCTTAGCGGGGGAGGGGATGAGCAGTTCTTC
TRBJ2-1 | 18 | . | . | TRBV6-1 | CASSEGGGVVDSKNEQFF | TGTGCCAGCAGTGAGGGGGGTGGCGTGGTTGACAGCAAAAATGAGCAGTTCTTC
TRBJ2-1 | 16 | TRBD1 | few | TRBV7-2 | CASSPRLQGANNEQFF | TGTGCCAGCAGCCCGCGGTTACAGGGGGCTAATAATGAGCAGTTCTTC
TRBJ2-7 | 14 | TRBD1 | few | TRBV20-1 | CSAAAGTGPYEQYF | TGCAGTGCCGCCGCCGGGACAGGACCCTACGAGCAGTACTTC
TRBJ2-3 | 13 | . | . | TRBV6-5 | CASSYSPGNTQYF | TGTGCCAGCAGTTACTCTCCGGGGAATACGCAGTATTTT
TRBJ1-2 | 13 | . | . | TRBV6-2/TRBV6-3 | CASSDEVTYGYTF | TGTGCCAGCAGTGACGAGGTCACCTATGGCTACACCTTC
TRBJ2-2 | 16 | TRBD1 | . | TRBV6-6 | CASSYSAGGRTGELFF | TGTGCCAGCAGTTACTCGGCAGGGGGAAGGACCGGGGAGCTGTTTTTT
TRBJ2-7 | 15 | TRBD2 | . | TRBV6-5 | CASSWSPGLAYEQYF | TGTGCCAGCAGTTGGTCTCCGGGACTAGCCTACGAGCAGTACTTC
TRBJ2-7 | 14 | . | . | TRBV27 | CASSVSRQSYEQYF | TGTGCCAGCAGTGTTTCCCGGCAGTCCTACGAGCAGTACTTC
TRBJ2-3 | 14 | TRBD2 | few | TRBV25-1 | CASSEGGVTDTQYF | TGTGCCAGCAGTGAGGGGGGGGTCACAGATACGCAGTATTTT
TRBJ2-5 | 12 | . | . | TRBV12-3/TRBV12-4 | CASSFVGETQYF | TGTGCCAGCAGTTTTGTAGGGGAGACCCAGTACTTC
TRBJ2-3 | 16 | . | . | TRBV20-1 | CSATLLIGTSTDTQYF | TGCAGTGCTACCCTATTGATAGGGACTAGCACAGATACGCAGTATTTT
TRBJ1-4 | 16 | . | . | TRBV6-4 | CARDLLGLQRNEKLFF | TGTGCCAGAGATTTGTTGGGTCTGCAGCGAAATGAAAAACTGTTTTTT
TRBJ2-1 | 17 | TRBD2 | few | TRBV12-3/TRBV12-4 | CASSLGTSGGYYNEQFF | TGTGCCAGCAGTTTGGGGACTAGCGGGGGGTACTACAATGAGCAGTTCTTC
TRBJ2-5 | 13 | . | few | TRBV6-1 | CASSEDRVETQYF | TGTGCCAGCAGTGAAGACAGGGTGGAGACCCAGTACTTC
TRBJ2-3 | 16 | TRBD2 | . | TRBV6-5 | CASSYHTSGGTDTQYF | TGTGCCAGCAGTTACCACACTAGCGGGGGCACAGATACGCAGTATTTT
TRBJ1-2 | 12 | . | once | TRBV20-1 | CSVTPGRDGYTF | TGCAGTGTCACCCCAGGGAGGGATGGCTACACCTTC
TRBJ1-1 | 14 | . | few | TRBV10-2 | CASRLQGSNTEAFF | TGCGCCAGCAGATTACAGGGATCGAACACTGAAGCTTTCTTT
TRBJ2-5 | 14 | . | . | TRBV2 | CASRGPGAQETQYF | TGTGCCAGCCGAGGTCCGGGAGCCCAAGAGACCCAGTACTTC
TRBJ2-6 | 17 | TRBD1 | . | TRBV7-2 | CASSGQGRVSGANVLTF | TGTGCCAGCAGCGGACAGGGGCGAGTCTCTGGGGCCAACGTCCTGACTTTC
TRBJ2-5 | 13 | TRBD2 | few | TRBV10-3 | CATTSGGTETQYF | TGTGCCACAACTAGCGGGGGGACAGAGACCCAGTACTTC
TRBJ2-7 | 13 | . | many | TRBV5-1 | CASSVVVDYEQYF | TGCGCCAGCAGCGTGGTGGTCGACTACGAGCAGTACTTC
TRBJ2-5 | 18 | TRBD1 | few | TRBV7-9 | CASSYTLLGQGVGETQYF | TGTGCCAGCAGCTATACACTCCTTGGACAGGGGGTAGGGGAGACCCAGTACTTC
TRBJ1-1 | 13 | TRBD1 | once | TRBV15 | CATGGTANTEAFF | TGTGCCACCGGAGGGACAGCGAACACTGAAGCTTTCTTT
TRBJ1-6 | 12 | . | few | TRBV7-2 | CASSLDLKSLHF | TGTGCCAGCAGCTTAGATCTAAAGTCCCTCCACTTT
TRBJ2-5 | 13 | . | . | TRBV10-2 | CASRAHGPATQYF | TGCGCCAGCAGAGCTCATGGTCCCGCGACCCAGTACTTC